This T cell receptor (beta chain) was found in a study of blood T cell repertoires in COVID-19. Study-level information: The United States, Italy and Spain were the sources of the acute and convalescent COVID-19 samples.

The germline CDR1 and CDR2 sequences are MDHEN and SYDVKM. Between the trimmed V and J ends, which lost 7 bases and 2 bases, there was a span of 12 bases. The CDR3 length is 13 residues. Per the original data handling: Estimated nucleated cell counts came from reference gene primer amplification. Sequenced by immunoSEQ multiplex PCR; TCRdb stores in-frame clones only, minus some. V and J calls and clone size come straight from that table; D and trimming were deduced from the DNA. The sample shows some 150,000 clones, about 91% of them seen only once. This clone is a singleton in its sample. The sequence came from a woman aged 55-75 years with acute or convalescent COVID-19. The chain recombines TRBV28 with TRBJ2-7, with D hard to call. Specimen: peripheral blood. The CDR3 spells CASTSDTTYEQYF. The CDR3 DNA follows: TGTGCCAGCACCTCAGACACGACCTACGAGCAGTACTTC.